This T cell receptor beta chain was captured by sequencing in a study of cytomegalovirus exposure and HLA in healthy donors. Note on this clone: Sequence at one end of the junction differs from germline and may be a read error.

PCR employed 60 Vbeta and 13 Jbeta primers. The repertoire was sequenced with immunoSEQ multiplex PCR; TCRdb's copy has only in-frame clones and lacks some. Of 150,000 to 200,000 clones in the sample, over 65% were seen once. Germline V gene sequence: CDR1 MNHNS, CDR2 SASEGT. The CDR3 contains 16 residues. The sample comprised PBMCs. This sequence originates from a man in his late teens or twenties in good health and CMV-seropositive. V is TRBV6-1 and J is TRBJ2-3; the match to TRBD2 covers 8 bases. CDR3 amino acids: CASTEPGLGGTDTQYF. The CDR3 DNA sequence: TGTGCCAGCACTGAACCGGGACTAGGGGGCACAGATACGCAGTATTTT.